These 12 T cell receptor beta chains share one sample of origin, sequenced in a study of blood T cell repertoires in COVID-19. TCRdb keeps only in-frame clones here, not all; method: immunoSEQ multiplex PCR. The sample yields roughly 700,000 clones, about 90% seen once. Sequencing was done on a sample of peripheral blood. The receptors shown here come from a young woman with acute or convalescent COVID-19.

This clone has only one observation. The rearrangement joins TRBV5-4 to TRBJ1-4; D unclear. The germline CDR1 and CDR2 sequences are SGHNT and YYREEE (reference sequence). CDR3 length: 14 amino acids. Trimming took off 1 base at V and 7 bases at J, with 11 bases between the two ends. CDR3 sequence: CASSLWGVSEKLFF. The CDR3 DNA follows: TGTGCCAGCAGCTTGTGGGGAGTCTCTGAAAAACTGTTTTTT.

The CDR3 here is CASSPLSTGRYGYTF. The CDR3 DNA is TGTGCCAGCAGCCCCCTATCTACAGGAAGATATGGCTACACCTTC. The chain is built from TRBV7-9 and TRBJ1-2; possible D gene TRBD1, 5 bases. CDR3 length equals 15 residues. With 5 bases removed from V and 5 bases from J, the gap between germline ends came to 18 bases. Germline assignment: CDR1 SEHNR and CDR2 FQNEAQ (reference sequence).

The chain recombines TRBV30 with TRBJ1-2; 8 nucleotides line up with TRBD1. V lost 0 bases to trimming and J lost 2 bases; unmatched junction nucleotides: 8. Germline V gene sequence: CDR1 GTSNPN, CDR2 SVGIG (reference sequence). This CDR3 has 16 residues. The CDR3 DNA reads TGTGCCTGGAGTGTGGCAGGGGGCGGGATGAACTATGGCTACACCTTC. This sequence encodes CAWSVAGGGMNYGYTF.

Written as DNA, the CDR3 is TGTGCCAGCAGTAGGGACTCGAAGGGGGAGCTGTTTTTT. It encodes CASSRDSKGELFF. The rearrangement links TRBV6-2 or TRBV6-3 to TRBJ2-2, with a tentative D call TRBD2 (6 bases). Germline CDR1 is MNHEY and CDR2 is SVGEGT. V dropped 5 bases and J dropped 8 bases, with 12 bases sitting between them. The CDR3 spans 13 residues.

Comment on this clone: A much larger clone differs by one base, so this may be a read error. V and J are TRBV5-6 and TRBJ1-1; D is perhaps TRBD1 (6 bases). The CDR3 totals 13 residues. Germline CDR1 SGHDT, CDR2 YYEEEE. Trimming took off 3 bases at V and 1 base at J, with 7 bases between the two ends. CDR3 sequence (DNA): TGTGCCAGCAGCTGGACAGCGAACACTGAAGCTTTCTTT. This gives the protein CASSWTANTEAFF. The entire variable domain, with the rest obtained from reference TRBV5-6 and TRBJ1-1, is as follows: DAGVTQSPTHLIKTRGQQVTLRCSPKSGHDTVSWYQQALGQGPQFIFQYYEEEERQRGNFPDRFSGHQFPNYSSELNVNALLLGDSALYLCASSWTANTEAFFGQGTRLTVV.

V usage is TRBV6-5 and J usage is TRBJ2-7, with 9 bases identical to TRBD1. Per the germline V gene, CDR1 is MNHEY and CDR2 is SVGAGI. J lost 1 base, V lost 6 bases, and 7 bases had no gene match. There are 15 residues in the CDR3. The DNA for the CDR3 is TGTGCCAGCAGAGTCGGGGACAGGGAATCCTACGAGCAGTACTTC. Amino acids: CASRVGDRESYEQYF.

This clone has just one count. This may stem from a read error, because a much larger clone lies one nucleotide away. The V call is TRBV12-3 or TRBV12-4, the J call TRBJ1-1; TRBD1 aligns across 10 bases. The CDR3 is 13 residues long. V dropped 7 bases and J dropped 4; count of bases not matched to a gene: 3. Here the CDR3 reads CASTWTGGTEAFF. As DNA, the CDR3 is TGTGCCAGCACCTGGACAGGGGGCACTGAAGCTTTCTTT.

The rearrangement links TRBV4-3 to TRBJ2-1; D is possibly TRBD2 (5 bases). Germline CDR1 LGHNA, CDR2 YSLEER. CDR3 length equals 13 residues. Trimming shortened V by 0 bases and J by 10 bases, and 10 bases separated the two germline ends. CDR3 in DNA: TGCGCCAGCAGCCAAGATGGGAGCACCGAGCAGTTCTTC. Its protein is CASSQDGSTEQFF.

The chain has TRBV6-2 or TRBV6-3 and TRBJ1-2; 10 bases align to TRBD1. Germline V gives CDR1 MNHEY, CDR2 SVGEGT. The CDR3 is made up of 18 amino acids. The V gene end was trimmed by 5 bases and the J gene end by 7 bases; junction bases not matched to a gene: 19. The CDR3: CASSPRRAGGQGLSGYTF. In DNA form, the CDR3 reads TGTGCCAGCAGTCCGCGCAGGGCCGGGGGACAGGGGTTGAGTGGCTACACCTTC.

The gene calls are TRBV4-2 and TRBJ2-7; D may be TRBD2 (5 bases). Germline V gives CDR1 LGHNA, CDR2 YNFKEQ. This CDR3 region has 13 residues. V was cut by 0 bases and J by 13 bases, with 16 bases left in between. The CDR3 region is CASSQDESRGNYF. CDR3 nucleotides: TGTGCCAGCAGCCAAGATGAAAGCCGGGGAAACTACTTC.

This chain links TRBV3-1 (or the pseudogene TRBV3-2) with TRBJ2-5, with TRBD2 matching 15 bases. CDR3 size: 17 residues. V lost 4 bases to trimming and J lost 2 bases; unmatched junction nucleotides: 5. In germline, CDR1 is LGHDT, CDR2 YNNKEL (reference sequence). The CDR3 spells CASSPGLAGGQQETQYF. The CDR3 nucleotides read TGTGCCAGCAGCCCAGGACTAGCGGGGGGGCAACAAGAGACCCAGTACTTC.

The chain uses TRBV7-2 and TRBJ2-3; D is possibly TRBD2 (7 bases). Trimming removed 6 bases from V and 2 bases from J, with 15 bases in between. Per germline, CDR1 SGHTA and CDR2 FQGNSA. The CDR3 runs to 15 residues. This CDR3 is CASRAGAFFTDTQYF. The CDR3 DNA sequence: TGTGCCAGCAGGGCGGGGGCATTCTTCACAGATACGCAGTATTTT.